The 23 T cell receptor beta chains below all came from one sample that was sequenced in a study of blood T cell repertoires in COVID-19. Measured with immunoSEQ multiplex PCR; TCRdb has only the in-frame clones, and not every one. The sample lists roughly 300,000 clones; about 90% were seen once. The sample was peripheral blood. These receptors were taken from a woman aged 40 to 50 who had recovered from COVID-19.

V gene TRBV24-1 combines with J gene TRBJ2-1, with D tentatively TRBD1 (5 bases). V lost 5 bases to trimming and J lost 0 bases, with 7 bases between them. The CDR3 runs to 14 residues. Germline-derived CDR1 and CDR2 are KGHDR and SFDVKD. CDR3 amino acids: CATSGGGSYNEQFF. CDR3 bases: TGTGCCACCAGTGGGGGCGGCTCCTACAATGAGCAGTTCTTC.

This chain uses TRBV7-2 with TRBJ1-5, with D maybe TRBD1 (5 bases). V lost 2 bases, J lost 0 bases, and 8 bases lay in between. The CDR3 is 15 amino acids. Per the germline V gene, CDR1 is SGHTA and CDR2 is FQGNSA. The DNA of the CDR3 is TGTGCCAGCAGCTTACGGGGGATTAGCAATCAGCCCCAGCATTTT. Protein sequence: CASSLRGISNQPQHF.

The table lists this clone with a count of one. The V and J genes are TRBV27 and TRBJ2-7; possibly TRBD1 for D (7 bases). Trimming took 3 bases from V and 6 from J, leaving 12 bases between them. The germline CDR1 and CDR2 sequences are MNHEY and SMNVEV (reference sequence). CDR3 length: 13 amino acids. The CDR3 sequence is CASSFGGGFEQYF. The CDR3 nucleotides are TGTGCCAGCAGTTTCGGAGGGGGCTTCGAGCAGTACTTC.

The chain carries TRBV11-1 and TRBJ2-5; TRBD2 matches at 7 bases. Germline V gene sequence: CDR1 SGHAT, CDR2 FQDESV (reference sequence). CDR3 length: 16 amino acids. J lost 2 bases, V lost 5 bases, and 11 bases had no gene match. DNA of the CDR3: TGTGCCAGCAGCGACTGGATAGCGGGCGGACAAGAGACCCAGTACTTC. Encoded protein: CASSDWIAGGQETQYF.

The V call is TRBV29-1, the J call TRBJ2-1; D is ambiguous. Trimming pared 3 bases from V and 0 bases from J, leaving 9 bases between. CDR1 is SQVTM, CDR2 ANQGSEA, per germline. The CDR3 contains 14 residues. CDR3 residues: CSVESPSSYNEQFF. In DNA form, the CDR3 reads TGCAGCGTTGAGAGTCCGAGCTCCTACAATGAGCAGTTCTTC.

V usage is TRBV6-5 and J usage is TRBJ1-1, with 7 bases lining up with TRBD1. Germline CDR1 is MNHEY and CDR2 is SVGAGI. This CDR3 comprises 13 residues. V shed 6 bases and J 3 bases; nucleotides not matched to a gene: 4. DNA of the CDR3: TGTGCCAGCAGACAAACAGGGGACACTGAAGCTTTCTTT. This translates into CASRQTGDTEAFF.

V is TRBV7-2 and J is TRBJ1-5; D remains unclear. Germline CDR1 reads SGHTA; CDR2 reads FQGNSA. Trimming took 0 bases from V and 3 from J, leaving 9 bases between them. This CDR3 comprises 15 residues. For the CDR3, the DNA is TGTGCCAGCAGCTTAGCCTGGAGCCTCAATCAGCCCCAGCATTTT. Its translation: CASSLAWSLNQPQHF.

The chain recombines TRBV7-9 with TRBJ2-1, with D perhaps matching TRBD1 (6 bases). V was cut by 1 base and J by 8 bases, with 18 bases left in between. This CDR3 has 16 residues. Germline assignment: CDR1 SEHNR and CDR2 FQNEAQ (reference sequence). The CDR3 protein is CASSLGWGLGFYEQFF. The CDR3 bases are TGTGCCAGCAGCTTAGGGTGGGGGCTTGGTTTCTATGAGCAGTTCTTC.

This clone was detected a few times. The chain combines TRBV27 with TRBJ1-1, with D perhaps matching TRBD1 (6 bases). The CDR3 covers 14 residues. Deletions cut 6 bases from V and 3 bases from J, with 14 bases between. The germline V gene encodes CDR1 MNHEY and CDR2 SMNVEV (reference sequence). The CDR3, as DNA: TGTGCCAGCAGGCCAAAGACAGGTTACACTGAAGCTTTCTTT. It translates to CASRPKTGYTEAFF.

The J gene is TRBJ1-2, the V gene TRBV6-5; 9 bases are a match to TRBD1. Germline V gene data show CDR1 as MNHEY and CDR2 as SVGAGI. CDR3 length: 12 amino acids. Losses at the gene ends were 6 bases for V and 10 bases for J; bases not matched to a gene: 6. The CDR3, as DNA: TGTGCCAGCAGGGGGACAGGGCTCGACTACACCTTC. Translating it yields CASRGTGLDYTF.

V is TRBV9 and J is TRBJ1-3; 7 bases are shared with TRBD1. The CDR3 is 15 amino acids. Germline assignment: CDR1 SGDLS and CDR2 YYNGEE. With V trimmed by 4 bases and J by 0 bases, 4 bases remained unmatched. The CDR3 DNA follows: TGTGCCAGCAGCCTGGACAGGATCTCTGGAAACACCATATATTTT. This translates into CASSLDRISGNTIYF.

V gene TRBV5-1 combines with J gene TRBJ1-1, with TRBD1 matching over 9 bases. V was clipped by 2 bases and J by 3 bases; unmatched bases: 5. The CDR3 length is 15 residues. Germline-derived CDR1 and CDR2 are SGHRS and YFSETQ. Here the CDR3 reads CASSFVRTGDTEAFF. CDR3 DNA: TGCGCCAGCAGCTTTGTAAGGACAGGGGACACTGAAGCTTTCTTT.

The chain is built from TRBV29-1 and TRBJ1-4; D uncertain. Germline CDR1 is SQVTM and CDR2 is ANQGSEA. CDR3 length: 13 amino acids. V lost 7 bases and J 6 bases, leaving 15 bases between the germline ends. CDR3 loop: CSAGERSYEKLFF. The CDR3 DNA follows: TGCAGCGCCGGGGAGCGTTCATATGAAAAACTGTTTTTT.

This rearrangement joins TRBV9 to TRBJ2-5, with 13 positions matching TRBD2. Germline values: CDR1 SGDLS, CDR2 YYNGEE. The junction had 9 bases not matched to a gene; V was cut back by 2 bases and J by 5 bases. The CDR3 has 17 amino acids. Here the CDR3 reads CASSVGLAGAGYETQYF. The CDR3 DNA follows: TGTGCCAGCAGCGTCGGACTAGCGGGGGCCGGGTACGAGACCCAGTACTTC.

The CDR3 sequence is CASSTSQGFSNQPQHF. CDR3 bases: TGTGCCAGCAGCACGTCACAGGGCTTTAGCAATCAGCCCCAGCATTTT. This sequence joins TRBV5-5 and TRBJ1-5; tentative D call: TRBD1 (6 bases). The CDR3 length is 16 residues. V was clipped by 4 bases and J by 0 bases, with 14 bases between them. Germline CDR1 is SGHKS and CDR2 is YYEKEE (reference sequence).

The chain carries TRBV27 and TRBJ2-1; 12 positions match TRBD2. Germline trimming cut 4 bases from V and 6 bases from J; bases unmatched to any gene: 13. Germline V gene lookup returns CDR1 MNHEY and CDR2 SMNVEV (reference sequence). The CDR3 contains 18 residues. The DNA for the CDR3 is TGTGCCAGCAGTTCTATGCCCCGGACTAGCGGGGCTCTCAATGAGCAGTTCTTC. It translates to CASSSMPRTSGALNEQFF.

This chain connects TRBV15 to TRBJ1-2; D ambiguous. CDR1 and CDR2 from the germline V gene are LNHNV and YYDKDF (reference sequence). The CDR3 is 12 amino acids. V shed 5 bases and J shed 4 bases, with 8 bases lying between them. The CDR3 nucleotides are TGTGCCACCAGCTCTAACCGCTATGGCTACACCTTC. This sequence encodes CATSSNRYGYTF.

J is TRBJ2-2 and V is TRBV19; 8 bases agree with TRBD2. After removal of 7 bases from V and 1 base from J, the junction contained 17 bases not matched to a gene. Germline CDR1 reads LNHDA; CDR2 reads SQIVND (reference sequence). The CDR3 is 19 amino acids. This CDR3 is CASIGAFAGGRMNTGELFF. CDR3 bases: TGTGCCAGTATTGGGGCCTTCGCGGGGGGTCGGATGAACACCGGGGAGCTGTTTTTT.

This clone was seen just once. The genes are TRBV2 and TRBJ2-3; 10 nucleotides line up with TRBD2. The CDR3 covers 16 residues. Trimming removed 5 bases from V and 1 base from J; junction bases left unmatched: 6. CDR1 and CDR2 from the germline V gene are SNHLY and FYNNEI. The CDR3 DNA reads TGTGCCAGCAGTCGCACTAGCGGGGTGCGCACAGATACGCAGTATTTT. Translating gives CASSRTSGVRTDTQYF.

The chain has TRBV5-1 and TRBJ2-3; 8 nucleotides line up with TRBD1. Germline CDR1 is SGHRS and CDR2 is YFSETQ. The CDR3 spans 18 residues. J was trimmed by 0 bases and V by 2 bases; bases with no gene match: 11. The CDR3 DNA is TGCGCCAGCAGCTTTCTCCCAGGACAGGGCGAAAGCACAGATACGCAGTATTTT. It specifies CASSFLPGQGESTDTQYF.

The chain is built from TRBV30 and TRBJ2-7; 9 bases fit TRBD2. There are 16 residues in the CDR3. The V and J ends lost 2 bases and 1 base, in that order; junction bases with no gene match: 9. CDR1 and CDR2 from the germline V gene are GTSNPN and SVGIG (reference sequence). CDR3 amino acids: CAWSPLRGGGSYEQYF. The DNA of the CDR3 is TGTGCCTGGAGTCCCCTCCGCGGGGGGGGTTCCTACGAGCAGTACTTC.

The CDR3 DNA is TGTGCCAGCAGTTCGACTGGTTCGACTAATGAAAAACTGTTTTTT. Translated, it gives CASSSTGSTNEKLFF. This rearrangement joins TRBV2 to TRBJ1-4; D gene ambiguous. V was pared by 5 bases and J by 2 bases, with 12 bases between. The CDR3 contains 15 residues. Germline lookup yields CDR1 SNHLY and CDR2 FYNNEI.

In its sample, this clone was seen a few times. V gene TRBV5-5 combines with J gene TRBJ1-3; no reliable D call. The CDR3 has 16 residues. Germline CDR1 reads SGHKS; CDR2 reads YYEKEE (reference sequence). Between the trimmed V and J ends, which lost 3 bases and 0 bases, there was a span of 13 bases. The CDR3 bases are TGTGCCAGCAGCTCTTGGACGGGGAGCTCTGGAAACACCATATATTTT. It yields the protein CASSSWTGSSGNTIYF.